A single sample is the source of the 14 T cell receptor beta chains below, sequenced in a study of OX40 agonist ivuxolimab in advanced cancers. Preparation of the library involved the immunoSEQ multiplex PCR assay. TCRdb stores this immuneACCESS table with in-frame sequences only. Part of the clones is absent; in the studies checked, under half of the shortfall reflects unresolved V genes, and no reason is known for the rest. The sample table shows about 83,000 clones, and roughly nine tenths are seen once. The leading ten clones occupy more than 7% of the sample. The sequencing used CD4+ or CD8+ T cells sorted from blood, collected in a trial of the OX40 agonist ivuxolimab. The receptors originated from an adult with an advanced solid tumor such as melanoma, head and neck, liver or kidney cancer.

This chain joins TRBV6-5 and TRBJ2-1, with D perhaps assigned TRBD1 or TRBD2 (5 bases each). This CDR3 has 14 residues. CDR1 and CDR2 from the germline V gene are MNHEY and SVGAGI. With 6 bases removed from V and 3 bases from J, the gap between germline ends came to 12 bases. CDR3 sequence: CASRGEGHYNEQFF. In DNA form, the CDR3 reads TGTGCCAGCAGGGGTGAGGGGCACTACAATGAGCAGTTCTTC.

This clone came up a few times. The CDR3 region is CASSQGLMTEAFF. DNA of the CDR3: TGTGCCAGCAGCCAGGGACTGATGACTGAAGCTTTCTTT. The rearrangement links TRBV7-8 to TRBJ1-1; possibly TRBD1 for D (5 bases). The CDR3 has 13 residues. Germline CDR1 is SGHVS and CDR2 is FQNEAQ. V gave up 5 bases and J gave up 5 bases, with 12 bases separating them.

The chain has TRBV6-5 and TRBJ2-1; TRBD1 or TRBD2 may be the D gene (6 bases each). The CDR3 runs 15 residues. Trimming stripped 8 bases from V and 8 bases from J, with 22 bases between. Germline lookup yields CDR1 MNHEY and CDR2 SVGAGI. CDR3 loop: CASGGVMGAGDEQFF. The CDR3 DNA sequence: TGTGCCAGCGGCGGGGTGATGGGGGCCGGGGATGAGCAGTTCTTC.

CDR3 region: CASSLYGYTF. The CDR3 bases are TGTGCCAGCAGCCTCTATGGCTACACCTTC. The chain joins TRBV7-9 to TRBJ1-2; D ambiguous. The germline CDR1 and CDR2 sequences are SEHNR and FQNEAQ (reference sequence). This CDR3 comprises 10 residues. The germline V and J ends were trimmed by 5 bases and 4 bases, with 2 bases remaining between them. The full variable domain, completed using reference TRBV7-9 and TRBJ1-2, is DTGVSQNPRHKITKRGQNVTFRCDPISEHNRLYWYRQTLGQGPEFLTYFQNEAQLEKSRLLSDRFSAERPKGSFSTLEIQRTEQGDSAMYLCASSLYGYTFGSGTRLTVV.

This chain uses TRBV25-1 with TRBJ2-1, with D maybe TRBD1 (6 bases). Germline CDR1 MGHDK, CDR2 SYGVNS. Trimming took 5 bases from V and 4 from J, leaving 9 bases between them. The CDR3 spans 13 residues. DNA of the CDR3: TGTGCCAGCAGTAGAGGGGGATACAATGAGCAGTTCTTC. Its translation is CASSRGGYNEQFF.

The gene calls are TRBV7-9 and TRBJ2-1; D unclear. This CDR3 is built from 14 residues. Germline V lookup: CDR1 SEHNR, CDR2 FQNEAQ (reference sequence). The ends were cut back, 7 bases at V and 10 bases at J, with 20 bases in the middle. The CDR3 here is CASISQKRVDEQFF. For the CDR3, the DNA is TGTGCCAGCATTAGCCAAAAAAGGGTCGACGAGCAGTTCTTC.

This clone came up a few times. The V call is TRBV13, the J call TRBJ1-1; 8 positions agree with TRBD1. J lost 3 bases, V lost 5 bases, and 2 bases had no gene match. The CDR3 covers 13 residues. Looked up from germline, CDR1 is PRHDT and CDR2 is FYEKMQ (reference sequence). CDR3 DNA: TGTGCCAGCAGCCCACAGGGGGACACTGAAGCTTTCTTT. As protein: CASSPQGDTEAFF.

CDR3 region: CASSQGGRNTEAFF. The CDR3 DNA reads TGTGCCAGCAGCCAAGGGGGAAGGAACACTGAAGCTTTCTTT. The J gene is TRBJ1-1, the V gene TRBV16; TRBD1 is a possible D gene (5 bases). Deletions cut 2 bases from V and 1 base from J, with 8 bases between. Germline V gene sequence: CDR1 KGHSY, CDR2 FQNENV. This CDR3 has 14 amino acids.

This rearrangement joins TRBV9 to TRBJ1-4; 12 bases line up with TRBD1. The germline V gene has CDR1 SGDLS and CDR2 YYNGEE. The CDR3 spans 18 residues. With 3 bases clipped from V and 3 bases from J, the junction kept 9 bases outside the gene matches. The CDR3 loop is CASSEGPGQGAANEKLFF. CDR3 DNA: TGTGCCAGCAGCGAAGGACCGGGACAGGGGGCTGCTAATGAAAAACTGTTTTTT.

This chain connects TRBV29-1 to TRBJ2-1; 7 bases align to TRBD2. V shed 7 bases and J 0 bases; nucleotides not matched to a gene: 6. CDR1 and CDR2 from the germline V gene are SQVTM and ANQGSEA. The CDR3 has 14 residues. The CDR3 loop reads CSALGGSSYNEQFF. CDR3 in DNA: TGCAGCGCGCTGGGGGGGAGCTCCTACAATGAGCAGTTCTTC.

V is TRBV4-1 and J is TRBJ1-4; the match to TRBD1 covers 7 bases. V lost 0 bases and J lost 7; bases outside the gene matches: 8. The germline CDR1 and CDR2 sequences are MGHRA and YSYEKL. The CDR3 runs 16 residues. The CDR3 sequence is CASSQDPGRGLEKLFF. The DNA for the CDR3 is TGCGCCAGCAGCCAAGACCCGGGGAGGGGGCTTGAAAAACTGTTTTTT.

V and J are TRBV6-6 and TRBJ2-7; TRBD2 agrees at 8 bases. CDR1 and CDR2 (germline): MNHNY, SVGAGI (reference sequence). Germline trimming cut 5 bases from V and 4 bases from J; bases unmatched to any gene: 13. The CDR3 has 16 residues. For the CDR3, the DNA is TGTGCCAGCAGTAGGGGGAGAGTAGCGGGAAGGTACGAGCAGTACGTC. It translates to CASSRGRVAGRYEQYV.

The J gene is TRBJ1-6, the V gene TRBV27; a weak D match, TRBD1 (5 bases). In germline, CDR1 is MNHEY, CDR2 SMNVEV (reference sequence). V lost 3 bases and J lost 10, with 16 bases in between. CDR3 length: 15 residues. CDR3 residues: CASSFFGALMSPLHF. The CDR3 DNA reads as TGTGCCAGCAGTTTTTTTGGGGCTTTGATGTCACCCCTCCACTTT.

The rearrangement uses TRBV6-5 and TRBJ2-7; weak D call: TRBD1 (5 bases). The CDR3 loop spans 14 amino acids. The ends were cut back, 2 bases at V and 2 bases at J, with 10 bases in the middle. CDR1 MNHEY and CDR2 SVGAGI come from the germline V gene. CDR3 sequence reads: CASSYAGLTYEQYF. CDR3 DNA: TGTGCCAGCAGTTACGCAGGGTTAACCTACGAGCAGTACTTC.